The 32 T cell receptor beta chains below were found in one sample sequenced in a study of cytomegalovirus exposure and HLA in healthy donors. Primers: 60 Vbeta forward and 13 Jbeta reverse. TCRdb's table, derived via immunoSEQ multiplex PCR, lists solely in-frame clones and lacks some. In the table there are fewer than 150,000 clones, under 85% of which are singletons. The sample consisted of PBMCs. The receptor set was obtained from a human donor in good health.

V is TRBV27 and J is TRBJ2-3, with 8 positions matching TRBD1. The CDR3 spans 15 residues. Per the germline V gene, CDR1 is MNHEY and CDR2 is SMNVEV (reference sequence). The V segment lost 2 bases and the J segment 2 bases; nucleotides outside the gene matches: 3. In nucleotides, the CDR3 is TGTGCCAGCAGTTTAGGGGACAGGTACACAGATACGCAGTATTTT. Translated, it gives CASSLGDRYTDTQYF.

This clone was seen a few times. V is TRBV6-6 and J is TRBJ2-1, with D unclear. Trimming took 4 bases from V and 3 from J, leaving 10 bases between them. The CDR3 consists of 14 residues. The germline V gene encodes CDR1 MNHNY and CDR2 SVGAGI (reference sequence). CDR3 sequence (DNA): TGTGCCAGCAGTTTCCCTGGAGACTACAATGAGCAGTTCTTC. Protein: CASSFPGDYNEQFF.

The chain has TRBV6-6 and TRBJ2-3, with TRBD2 matching 7 bases. The CDR3 totals 16 residues. Per the germline V gene, CDR1 is MNHNY and CDR2 is SVGAGI (reference sequence). V lost 4 bases and J lost 4; bases outside the gene matches: 11. The CDR3 reads CASSFPLGEGPDTQYF. CDR3 in DNA: TGTGCCAGCAGTTTCCCCTTGGGGGAGGGTCCAGATACGCAGTATTTT.

This chain uses TRBV6-4 with TRBJ2-1, with 7 bases lining up with TRBD1. With 3 bases clipped from V and 5 bases from J, the junction kept 4 bases outside the gene matches. Per the germline V gene, CDR1 is MRHNA and CDR2 is SNTAGT. CDR3 length: 14 residues. The CDR3 sequence: CASSEGQANNEQFF. DNA of the CDR3: TGTGCCAGCAGTGAAGGACAGGCGAACAATGAGCAGTTCTTC.

The V and J genes are TRBV27 and TRBJ1-2; 8 bases match TRBD1. CDR3 length equals 14 residues. The J segment lost 7 bases and the V segment lost 2 bases, leaving 6 bases of the junction unmatched. CDR1 MNHEY and CDR2 SMNVEV come from the germline V gene (reference sequence). In DNA, the CDR3 is TGTGCCAGCAGTTTAGGGCAGGGGGCCGTTGGCTACACCTTC. It is translated as CASSLGQGAVGYTF.

V gene TRBV5-1 combines with J gene TRBJ2-7; 7 nucleotides align to TRBD2. This CDR3 contains 15 residues. V lost 0 bases to trimming and J lost 0 bases; unmatched junction nucleotides: 3. The germline V gene encodes CDR1 SGHRS and CDR2 YFSETQ. CDR3 coding DNA: TGCGCCAGCAGCTTGGGGGGGACTACCTCCTACGAGCAGTACTTC. Its translation: CASSLGGTTSYEQYF.

The chain has TRBV5-4 and TRBJ2-5; D may be TRBD2 (5 bases). The V gene's germline CDR1 is SGHNT and CDR2 YYREEE (reference sequence). V gave up 1 base and J gave up 2 bases, with 18 bases separating them. This CDR3 spans 17 amino acids. The DNA for the CDR3 is TGTGCCAGCAGCTTGAAGATACGGACTTTAAGACAAGAGACCCAGTACTTC. It is translated as CASSLKIRTLRQETQYF.

The chain employs TRBV2 and TRBJ1-4; 10 bases match TRBD1. CDR1 is SNHLY, CDR2 FYNNEI, per germline. This CDR3 contains 15 residues. After removal of 6 bases from V and 7 bases from J, the junction contained 8 bases not matched to a gene. The CDR3 DNA sequence: TGTGCCAGCAGCGACCGACAGGGGGCGGGTGAAAAACTGTTTTTT. It specifies CASSDRQGAGEKLFF.

This clone was observed a few times. The junction and the germline gene differ at one end; a read error may be behind it. This rearrangement joins TRBV7-9 to TRBJ2-1, with 12 bases identical to TRBD2. CDR1 and CDR2 (germline): SEHNR, FQNEAQ (reference sequence). The CDR3 is 17 amino acids. CDR3 in amino acids: CSSSYLAGGGGYNEQFF. The CDR3 coding sequence is TGTTCCAGCAGCTACCTAGCGGGAGGGGGGGGCTACAATGAGCAGTTCTTC. The complete variable domain, with remaining parts taken from reference TRBV7-9 and TRBJ2-1, reads DTGVSQNPRHKITKRGQNVTFRCDPISEHNRLYWYRQTLGQGPEFLTYFQNEAQLEKSRLLSDRFSAERPKGSFSTLEIQRTEQGDSAMYLCSSSYLAGGGGYNEQFFGPGTRLTVL.

This chain links TRBV11-2 with TRBJ2-7; a possible D gene is TRBD1 (5 bases). Deletions cut 3 bases from V and 4 bases from J, with 13 bases between. CDR1 and CDR2 from the germline V gene are SGHAT and FQNNGV. This CDR3 region has 14 residues. The DNA of the CDR3 is TGTGCCAGCAGCTTTCAGGGAACCTCATACGAGCAGTACTTC. It specifies CASSFQGTSYEQYF.

The chain combines TRBV28 with TRBJ1-1, with no clear D. CDR3 length: 16 amino acids. Trimming pared 4 bases from V and 0 bases from J, leaving 15 bases between. Germline lookup yields CDR1 MDHEN and CDR2 SYDVKM. In nucleotides, the CDR3 is TGTGCCAGCAGTTACCCCATCGCCGGGATGAACACTGAAGCTTTCTTT. This sequence encodes CASSYPIAGMNTEAFF.

The V call is TRBV6-5, the J call TRBJ2-2; maybe TRBD2 (5 bases). CDR3 length: 14 amino acids. V was shortened by 8 bases and J by 0 bases, with 10 bases between the two germline ends. CDR1 MNHEY and CDR2 SVGAGI come from the germline V gene. CDR3: CASQSGTNTGELFF. CDR3 in DNA: TGTGCCAGCCAATCGGGAACGAACACCGGGGAGCTGTTTTTT.

This clone was detected once. The J gene is TRBJ2-5, the V gene TRBV5-4; weak D call: TRBD2 (6 bases). This CDR3 spans 16 amino acids. Trimming cost V 4 bases and J 5 bases, with 21 bases left between them. The V gene's germline CDR1 is SGHNT and CDR2 YYREEE (reference sequence). The CDR3 DNA sequence: TGTGCCAGCAGCGGCAGTGGGGGGAGTGTGTGGGAGACCCAGTACTTC. This translates into CASSGSGGSVWETQYF. The variable domain in full, with the rest retrieved from reference TRBV5-4 and TRBJ2-5, is ETGVTQSPTHLIKTRGQQVTLRCSSQSGHNTVSWYQQALGQGPQFIFQYYREEENGRGNFPPRFSGLQFPNYSSELNVNALELDDSALYLCASSGSGGSVWETQYFGPGTRLLVL.

The chain has TRBV19 and TRBJ1-2, with 7 bases matching TRBD1. Trimming at V came to 6 bases and at J to 8 bases, leaving 24 bases not matched to a gene. The CDR3 totals 18 residues. Germline CDR1 LNHDA, CDR2 SQIVND (reference sequence). CDR3: CASRPPPGQRQFRDGYTF. CDR3 DNA sequence: TGTGCCAGTAGACCCCCGCCGGGACAGAGACAATTTAGGGACGGCTACACCTTC.

This chain links TRBV7-2 with TRBJ2-5; D perhaps matches TRBD2 (6 bases). Germline assignment: CDR1 SGHTA and CDR2 FQGNSA. CDR3 length: 17 residues. Trimming shortened V by 1 base and J by 5 bases, and 20 bases separated the two germline ends. The CDR3 region has the DNA TGTGCCAGCAGCTTAGTGGTCGGGGGAAGGGCCCGGGAGACCCAGTACTTC. This codes for CASSLVVGGRARETQYF.

The chain recombines TRBV18 with TRBJ1-1; 7 bases match TRBD1. Germline CDR1 is KGHSH and CDR2 is LQKENI. V gave up 3 bases and J gave up 3 bases; unmatched junction bases: 10. The CDR3 totals 16 residues. CDR3: CASSPIITDRHTEAFF. CDR3 bases: TGTGCCAGCTCACCGATTATTACGGACAGGCACACTGAAGCTTTCTTT. The variable domain in full, with the rest retrieved from reference TRBV18 and TRBJ1-1, is NAGVMQNPRHLVRRRGQEARLRCSPMKGHSHVYWYRQLPEEGLKFMVYLQKENIIDESGMPKERFSAEFPKEGPSILRIQQVVRGDSAAYFCASSPIITDRHTEAFFGQGTRLTVV.

The sample holds a few counts of this clone. The rearrangement joins TRBV19 to TRBJ2-5; D call uncertain. From germline, CDR1 is LNHDA and CDR2 SQIVND (reference sequence). V was cut by 1 base and J by 3 bases, with 18 bases left in between. The CDR3 contains 17 residues. Written as DNA, the CDR3 is TGTGCCAGTAGTATAGGAAGGTGGAACAGCCCGGAAGAGACCCAGTACTTC. Translating it yields CASSIGRWNSPEETQYF.

This clone was detected only a few times. The rearrangement uses TRBV7-9 and TRBJ2-3; 8 bases are a match to TRBD2. The CDR3 is made up of 16 amino acids. With V trimmed by 5 bases and J by 2 bases, 9 bases remained unmatched. Germline assignment: CDR1 SEHNR and CDR2 FQNEAQ (reference sequence). CDR3 sequence (DNA): TGTGCCAGCAGCCCTCACGGGCGGGGGGACACAGATACGCAGTATTTT. This translates into CASSPHGRGDTDTQYF.

This clone was seen only once. The chain has TRBV19 and TRBJ1-2, with 9 bases lining up with TRBD1. The V gene end was trimmed by 6 bases and the J gene end by 11 bases; junction bases not matched to a gene: 16. Germline CDR1 and CDR2: LNHDA and SQIVND (reference sequence). The CDR3 contains 15 residues. The CDR3: CASRGPGQGELGYTF. For the CDR3, the DNA is TGTGCCAGTAGGGGACCGGGACAGGGAGAATTGGGTTACACCTTC.

The rearrangement uses TRBV28 and TRBJ1-5, with TRBD1 identical over 9 bases. V gave up 9 bases and J gave up 1 base; unmatched junction bases: 7. The CDR3 covers 15 residues. Germline V gene lookup returns CDR1 MDHEN and CDR2 SYDVKM. CDR3 loop: CASYRGRGSNQPQHF. The CDR3 DNA sequence: TGTGCCAGTTACAGGGGGCGAGGAAGCAATCAGCCCCAGCATTTT.

The genes are TRBV5-6 and TRBJ2-1, with 10 bases matching TRBD2. J gave up 4 bases and V 2 bases, and 3 bases lay outside the gene matches. Per the germline V gene, CDR1 is SGHDT and CDR2 is YYEEEE. The CDR3 has 15 residues. CDR3 sequence reads: CASSLGAGGYNEQFF. The DNA of the CDR3 is TGTGCCAGCAGCTTAGGAGCGGGAGGGTACAATGAGCAGTTCTTC.

J is TRBJ2-4 and V is TRBV29-1; no firm D call. V lost 5 bases to trimming and J lost 0 bases, with 11 bases between them. Germline CDR1 is SQVTM and CDR2 is ANQGSEA. There are 14 residues in the CDR3. The chain's CDR3 is CSVSPSLAKNIQYF. CDR3 in DNA: TGCAGCGTTAGTCCTAGTTTAGCCAAAAACATTCAGTACTTC. The variable domain in full, with the rest retrieved from reference TRBV29-1 and TRBJ2-4, is SAVISQKPSRDICQRGTSLTIQCQVDSQVTMMFWYRQQPGQSLTLIATANQGSEATYESGFVIDKFPISRPNLTFSTLTVSNMSPEDSSIYLCSVSPSLAKNIQYFGAGTRLSVL.

The chain carries TRBV5-1 and TRBJ2-1, with D perhaps matching TRBD2 (6 bases). The germline gives CDR1 SGHRS, CDR2 YFSETQ. This CDR3 contains 14 residues. The chain's CDR3 is CATAPGDSYNEQFF. In DNA, the CDR3 is TGCGCTACCGCCCCGGGGGACTCCTACAATGAGCAGTTCTTC.

The chain employs TRBV28 and TRBJ1-2; D gene ambiguous. The V end was cut by 7 bases, the J end by 6 bases, with 18 bases between. Germline V gene sequence: CDR1 MDHEN, CDR2 SYDVKM. The CDR3 spans 14 residues. The CDR3 loop is CASKVTTQVHGYTF. The DNA of the CDR3 is TGTGCCAGCAAAGTTACGACCCAGGTTCATGGCTACACCTTC.

The V and J genes are TRBV5-6 and TRBJ1-4, with D possibly TRBD1 on 5 matching bases. Germline V gene lookup returns CDR1 SGHDT and CDR2 YYEEEE. The CDR3 has 15 residues. Trimming shortened V by 3 bases and J by 8 bases, and 17 bases separated the two germline ends. The CDR3 DNA sequence: TGTGCCAGCAGCTCGAGGGACTTTGGGGACGAAAAACTGTTTTTT. Translated: CASSSRDFGDEKLFF.

This chain uses TRBV11-2 with TRBJ2-7; weak D call: TRBD1 (6 bases). Trimming left V 5 bases short and J 0 bases short, with 17 bases between. This CDR3 comprises 16 residues. CDR1 is SGHAT, CDR2 FQNNGV, per germline. Here the CDR3 reads CASSPIRHRDSYEQYF. In nucleotides, the CDR3 is TGTGCCAGCAGCCCAATCCGGCACAGGGACTCCTACGAGCAGTACTTC.

The V and J genes are TRBV28 and TRBJ2-1; TRBD2 agrees at 9 bases. There are 18 residues in the CDR3. Trimming took 4 bases from V and 8 from J; bases not matched to a gene: 18. Per germline, CDR1 MDHEN and CDR2 SYDVKM. The CDR3 region has the DNA TGTGCCAGCAGTTCACACCCGGGGGCGGGAGGGCCCGGGGATGAGCAGTTCTTC. Translation gives CASSSHPGAGGPGDEQFF.

This clone appeared a few times. The sample contains more than one DNA sequence encoding this CDR3. This rearrangement joins TRBV18 to TRBJ1-1; 9 bases are shared with TRBD1. The germline V gene has CDR1 KGHSH and CDR2 LQKENI. After removal of 5 bases from V and 1 base from J, the junction contained 2 bases not matched to a gene. This CDR3 is built from 14 residues. The CDR3 nucleotides read TGTGCCAGCTCATTGGGACAGGGGAACACTGAAGCTTTCTTT. Amino acid sequence: CASSLGQGNTEAFF. The full variable domain, with the rest looked up from reference TRBV18 and TRBJ1-1, is NAGVMQNPRHLVRRRGQEARLRCSPMKGHSHVYWYRQLPEEGLKFMVYLQKENIIDESGMPKERFSAEFPKEGPSILRIQQVVRGDSAAYFCASSLGQGNTEAFFGQGTRLTVV.

The V gene is TRBV28, the J gene TRBJ1-6; 9 bases fit TRBD1. The germline CDR1 and CDR2 sequences are MDHEN and SYDVKM. The CDR3 is 15 residues long. Trimming cost V 5 bases and J 8 bases; bases outside gene matches: 7. For the CDR3, the DNA is TGTGCCAGCAGTAGTCGGACAGGGGCTGATTCACCCCTCCACTTT. Its translation: CASSSRTGADSPLHF.

A single count supports this clone. The chain recombines TRBV9 with TRBJ1-2; 7 positions match TRBD1. This CDR3 comprises 15 residues. Germline CDR1 SGDLS, CDR2 YYNGEE. V gave up 0 bases and J gave up 4 bases; unmatched junction bases: 6. The CDR3 DNA reads as TGTGCCAGCAGCGTAGTAGGGGGCACGGGCTATGGCTACACCTTC. It encodes CASSVVGGTGYGYTF.

Only one count was recorded for this clone. The chain couples TRBV10-1 to TRBJ2-7; 8 positions agree with TRBD1. This CDR3 is 14 amino acids long. Trimming at V came to 3 bases and at J to 4 bases, leaving 5 bases not matched to a gene. Germline CDR1 is WNHNN and CDR2 is SYGVQD (reference sequence). CDR3 bases: TGCGCCAGCAGTGAAATGAACAGGGGGTACGAGCAGTACTTC. Its protein is CASSEMNRGYEQYF.

The chain combines TRBV7-8 with TRBJ1-5; tentative D call: TRBD1 (6 bases). V lost 6 bases and J 0 bases, leaving 9 bases between the germline ends. Germline CDR1 and CDR2: SGHVS and FQNEAQ. The CDR3 totals 14 residues. CDR3 nucleotides: TGTGCCAGCAGTTGGGACAATAGCAATCAGCCCCAGCATTTT. It translates to CASSWDNSNQPQHF.